The 13 T cell receptor beta chains in this list originate from one sample, sequenced in a study of response to subunit inactivated influenza vaccine. Each CDR3 protein is one row after TCRdb ran MiXCR on the RT-PCR reads. The table records more than 700,000 distinct CDR3 sequences, 21% of them present only once. Sequencing used PBMCs from blood, obtained approximately 5 days after vaccination. These receptors were collected from a man in his forties or fifties who received an inactivated influenza vaccine.

This clonotype was picked up one time. The conserved phenylalanine or tryptophan is not found at the CDR3 terminus, so this likely reflects a read error. The chain combines TRBV2 with TRBJ2-7, with 9 positions matching TRBD1. J gave up 5 bases and V 7 bases, and 3 bases lay outside the gene matches. The V gene's germline CDR1 is SNHLY and CDR2 FYNNEI. This CDR3 is 12 amino acids long. The CDR3 is CASNGQGNEQYL. CDR3 bases: TGTGCCAGCAATGGACAGGGGAACGAGCAGTACTTA.

This clonotype was detected ten times or more. The rearrangement uses TRBV20-1 and TRBJ2-3, with TRBD1 identical over 8 bases. Unmatched junction bases numbered 7, after V lost 5 bases and J lost 0 bases. This CDR3 is built from 15 residues. Germline V gene sequence: CDR1 DFQATT, CDR2 SNEGSKA (reference sequence). This CDR3 reads CSADARDRSTDTQYF. CDR3 nucleotides: TGCAGTGCTGACGCCAGGGACAGGAGCACAGATACGCAGTATTTT.

The chain carries TRBV30 and TRBJ2-1, with a weak D call TRBD2 (5 bases). Germline loops: CDR1 GTSNPN, CDR2 SVGIG (reference sequence). V lost 3 bases, J lost 12 bases, and 12 bases lay in between. The CDR3 is 11 residues long. Written as DNA, the CDR3 is TGTGCCTGGAGCCCGAGAGAGGGGCAGTTCTTC. This sequence encodes CAWSPREGQFF.

This clonotype was observed a few times. The chain has TRBV5-1 and TRBJ1-6; a weak D match, TRBD1 (6 bases). CDR1 SGHRS and CDR2 YFSETQ come from the germline V gene. The CDR3 extends over 16 amino acids. Trimming removed 0 bases at V and 5 bases at J, with 12 bases between. The CDR3 DNA sequence: TGCGCCAGCAGCTTGGGAGGACAGATTGATAATTCACCCCTCCACTTT. Translation gives CASSLGGQIDNSPLHF.

V and J are TRBV10-3 and TRBJ2-7; 9 bases match TRBD1. This CDR3 region has 15 residues. V gave up 1 base and J gave up 3 bases; unmatched junction bases: 4. Germline V gives CDR1 ENHRY, CDR2 SYGVKD. For the CDR3, the DNA is TGTGCCATCAGTGAGTGGAGGGACAGGGTCTACGAGCAGTACTTC. It specifies CAISEWRDRVYEQYF.

This clonotype was seen a handful of times. V gene TRBV24-1 combines with J gene TRBJ2-1; a possible D gene is TRBD2 (5 bases). Germline-derived CDR1 and CDR2 are KGHDR and SFDVKD. Trimming cost V 3 bases and J 5 bases, with 13 bases left between them. This CDR3 has 15 residues. Here the CDR3 DNA reads TGTGCCACCAGTGATCCCAGAACCGGGGACAATGAGCAGTTCTTC. It is translated as CATSDPRTGDNEQFF.

This chain uses TRBV10-3 with TRBJ2-1, with D perhaps being TRBD1 or TRBD2 (5 bases each). The CDR3 is 14 residues long. Trimming pared 10 bases from V and 1 base from J, leaving 14 bases between. CDR1 and CDR2 (germline): ENHRY, SYGVKD. Here the CDR3 DNA reads TGTGCCAGCCGGGGCGATGGTTCCTACAATGAGCAGTTCTTC. Encoded protein: CASRGDGSYNEQFF.

This clonotype was detected a few times. The V gene is TRBV7-2, the J gene TRBJ2-1; 7 nucleotides line up with TRBD2. The V gene end was trimmed by 1 base and the J gene end by 9 bases; junction bases not matched to a gene: 3. The CDR3 extends over 13 amino acids. Germline CDR1 SGHTA, CDR2 FQGNSA. The CDR3 DNA sequence: TGTGCCAGCAGCTTAGAGTGGACTAGTGAGCAGTTCTTC. This gives the protein CASSLEWTSEQFF. Combining the CDR3 with reference TRBV7-2 and TRBJ2-1 gives the whole variable domain GAGVSQSPSNKVTEKGKDVELRCDPISGHTALYWYRQSLGQGLEFLIYFQGNSAPDKSGLPSDRFSAERTGGSVSTLTIQRTQQEDSAVYLCASSLEWTSEQFFGPGTRLTVL.

This clonotype was counted a few times. This chain uses TRBV7-9 with TRBJ2-7; 8 nucleotides agree with TRBD1. The CDR3 contains 15 residues. Germline assignment: CDR1 SEHNR and CDR2 FQNEAQ (reference sequence). J was trimmed by 1 base and V by 5 bases; bases with no gene match: 7. The chain's CDR3 is CASSDIRTGSYEQYF. CDR3 coding DNA: TGTGCCAGCAGCGATATCCGGACAGGGTCCTACGAGCAGTACTTC.

Only a few counts were recorded for this clonotype. The chain is built from TRBV7-2 and TRBJ2-5; a weak D match, TRBD1 (5 bases). Deletions cut 0 bases from V and 6 bases from J, with 14 bases between. In germline, CDR1 is SGHTA, CDR2 FQGNSA. The CDR3 has 15 residues. CDR3 coding DNA: TGTGCCAGCAGCTTAGCGTTGGGCAGGGAAAAGACCCAGTACTTC. Its translation is CASSLALGREKTQYF.

The V and J genes are TRBV7-8 and TRBJ1-5; TRBD1 agrees at 8 bases. The V segment lost 0 bases and the J segment 3 bases; nucleotides outside the gene matches: 4. The V gene's germline CDR1 is SGHVS and CDR2 FQNEAQ. There are 16 residues in the CDR3. CDR3 sequence (DNA): TGTGCCAGCAGCTTAGCGTCGGGACAGGTCAATCAGCCCCAGCATTTT. This encodes CASSLASGQVNQPQHF. Based on the CDR3 plus reference TRBV7-8 and TRBJ1-5, the full variable domain is GAGVSQSPRYKVAKRGQDVALRCDPISGHVSLFWYQQALGQGPEFLTYFQNEAQLDKSGLPSDRFFAERPEGSVSTLKIQRTQQEDSAVYLCASSLASGQVNQPQHFGDGTRLSIL.

The V and J genes are TRBV3-1 and TRBJ2-7; 8 bases agree with TRBD2. V shed 1 base and J 5 bases; nucleotides not matched to a gene: 7. The CDR3 spans 15 residues. Germline CDR1 is LGHDT and CDR2 is YNNKEL (reference sequence). The CDR3 here is CASSQGAGVMNEQYF. In nucleotides, the CDR3 is TGTGCCAGCAGCCAAGGAGCGGGAGTTATGAACGAGCAGTACTTC.

In its sample, this clonotype was seen a few times. This rearrangement joins TRBV5-6 to TRBJ2-1; a possible D gene is TRBD1 (5 bases). The CDR3 runs to 15 residues. The V and J ends lost 4 bases and 0 bases respectively, with 11 bases between them. Germline lookup yields CDR1 SGHDT and CDR2 YYEEEE. CDR3 loop: CASSPTTASYNEQFF. For the CDR3, the DNA is TGTGCCAGCAGCCCAACGACAGCCTCCTACAATGAGCAGTTCTTC.